Sequencing of this T cell receptor (beta chain) was carried out in a study of blood T cell repertoires in COVID-19. Study context: COVID-19 samples, acute and convalescent, were from the United States, Italy and Spain. T cells, B-cell-depleted T cells, or PBMCs provided the cDNA or gDNA that served as material.

Method: immunoSEQ multiplex PCR; TCRdb's copy keeps in-frame clones and lacks some. Among 25,000 to 30,000 clones listed, 90% were seen once. Germline CDR1 WNHNN, CDR2 SYGVQD (reference sequence). V was trimmed by 3 bases and J by 4 bases, leaving 12 bases between them. The length of the CDR3 is 14 residues. This chain links TRBV10-1 with TRBJ2-5, with D maybe TRBD2 (6 bases). Sequences were obtained from peripheral blood. The sequence was collected from a man in his 70s with active or convalescent COVID-19. DNA for the CDR3: TGCGCCAGCAGTGATTACCCGGGACTAGAGACCCAGTACTTC. Translation: CASSDYPGLETQYF.